This T cell receptor beta chain emerged from a study of T-cell reconstitution after alpha-beta-depleted transplantation in children. Unique molecular identifiers were incorporated into the prepared TCRbeta library. TCRdb independently ran MiXCR on the PCR reads; one entry per CDR3 protein. The data hold 250,000 to 400,000 distinct CDR3 sequences, with around 25% observed a single time. There are 11 residues in the CDR3. This chain connects TRBV21-1 to TRBJ2-4; whether TRBD1, the table's D call, matches the DNA was not checked. TRBV21-1 is a documented pseudogene. This clonotype originated in a male patient under 18 who had a stem cell transplant for acute lymphoblastic leukemia, so the T cells may come from the graft donor. The material sequenced was PBMCs, mostly from graft donor cells, taken 180 days after TCRalphabeta/CD19-depleted stem cell transplant. The CDR3 region has the DNA TGTGCCAGCAGCGGACGACAGGCTTGGTACTTC. It specifies CASSGRQAWYF.